Here is one T cell receptor beta chain with its context. One junction end disagrees with the germline gene, perhaps due to a read error. This sample was included in a study of type 1 and type 2 diabetes patients. For the study at large: Donors were type 1 diabetes, type 2 diabetes, or nondiabetic controls.

Genomic DNA was the PCR template. A primer set of 30 forward and 13 reverse primers amplified the CDR3. TCRdb redid the calling of the multiplex PCR reads with MiXCR, one entry per CDR3 protein. This table has about 290,000 distinct CDR3 sequences, roughly 50% appearing once. CDR3 length: 12 residues. CDR1 and CDR2 (germline): DFQATT, SNEGSKA (reference sequence). V is TRBV20-1 and J is TRBJ1-1; perhaps TRBD1 as D (5 bases). The sequence derives from a young man with type 2 diabetes. Sequencing used peripheral blood mononuclear cells (PBMCs). CDR3 DNA sequence: TGCAGTGTTAGACAGATTAACACTGAAGCTTTCTTT. Translation: CSVRQINTEAFF.